The source of this T cell receptor beta chain is a study of blood T cell repertoires in COVID-19. Looking at the study overall: From the United States, Italy and Spain came samples of acute and convalescent COVID-19. Nucleic acid was either cDNA or gDNA, and it came from T cells, B-cell-depleted T cells, or PBMCs.

In the authors' workflow: Reference gene primers were amplified, and this amplification served to estimate nucleated cell counts. Measured with immunoSEQ multiplex PCR; TCRdb has only the in-frame clones, and not every one. V, J and clone size are taken as reported in that table, and D and trimming were inferred from the DNA itself. The sample has roughly 670,000 clones, approximately 90% seen once. The CDR3 spans 8 residues. V lost 9 bases and J 8 bases, leaving 4 bases between the germline ends. Germline CDR1 SNHLY, CDR2 FYNNEI. This sequence was found in a woman aged 18 to 35 with acute or convalescent COVID-19. V is TRBV2 and J is TRBJ1-2; D unclear. The sequencing input was peripheral blood. This CDR3 reads CASPGYTF. CDR3 bases: TGTGCCAGTCCGGGCTACACCTTC.